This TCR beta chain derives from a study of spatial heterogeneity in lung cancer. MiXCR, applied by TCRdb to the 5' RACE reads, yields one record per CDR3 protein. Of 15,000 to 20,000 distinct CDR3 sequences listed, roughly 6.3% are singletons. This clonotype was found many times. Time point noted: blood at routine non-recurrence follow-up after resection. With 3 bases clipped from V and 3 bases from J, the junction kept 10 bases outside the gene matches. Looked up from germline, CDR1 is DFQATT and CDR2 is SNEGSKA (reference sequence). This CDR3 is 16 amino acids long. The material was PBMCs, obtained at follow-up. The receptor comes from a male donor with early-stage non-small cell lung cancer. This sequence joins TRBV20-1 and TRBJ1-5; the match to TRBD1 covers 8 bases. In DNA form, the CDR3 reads TGCAGTGCTAGTCCCTTAGGACAGGGCCTCAATCAGCCCCAGCATTTT. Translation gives CSASPLGQGLNQPQHF.